This T cell receptor (beta chain) was captured by sequencing in a study of beta chain features in type 1 diabetes. Study-level results: TCRB CDR3s were moderately but significantly shorter in Type 1 diabetes patients in all four CD4+ subsets.

Comments on this clone: Its antigen is currently unknown.

Reverse transcribing all isolated RNA meant expressed TCRB transcripts were sequenced. Libraries were prepared by immunoSEQ multiplex PCR; TCRdb keeps only in-frame clonotypes and omits some of them. The sample records about 620,000 clones, about a sixth being singletons. V lost 0 bases and J 3 bases, leaving 16 bases between the germline ends. Germline V gene sequence: CDR1 SGHTA, CDR2 FQGTGA. CDR3 length: 17 residues. This TCR was recovered from a man aged 18-30 years in good health. The chain recombines TRBV7-3 with TRBJ2-3, with a possible D match to TRBD2 (6 bases). The sample comprised naive CD4+ T cells from blood. CDR3 nucleotide sequence: TGTGCCAGCAGCTTAACAGGGACTGCCAGAGGTACAGATACGCAGTATTTT. Amino acids: CASSLTGTARGTDTQYF.